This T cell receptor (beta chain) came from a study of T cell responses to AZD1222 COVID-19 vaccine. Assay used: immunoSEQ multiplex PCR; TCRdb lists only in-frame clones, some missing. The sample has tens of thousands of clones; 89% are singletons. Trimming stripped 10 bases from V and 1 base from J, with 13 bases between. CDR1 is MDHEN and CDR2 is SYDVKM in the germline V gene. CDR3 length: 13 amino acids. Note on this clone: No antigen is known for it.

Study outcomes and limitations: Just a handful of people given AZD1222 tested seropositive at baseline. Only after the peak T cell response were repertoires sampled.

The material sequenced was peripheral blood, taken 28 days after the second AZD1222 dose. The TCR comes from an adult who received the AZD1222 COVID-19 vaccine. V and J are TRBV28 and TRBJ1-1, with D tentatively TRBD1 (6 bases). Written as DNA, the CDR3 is TGTGCCATTGCGGGACACCCGAACACTGAAGCTTTCTTT. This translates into CAIAGHPNTEAFF.